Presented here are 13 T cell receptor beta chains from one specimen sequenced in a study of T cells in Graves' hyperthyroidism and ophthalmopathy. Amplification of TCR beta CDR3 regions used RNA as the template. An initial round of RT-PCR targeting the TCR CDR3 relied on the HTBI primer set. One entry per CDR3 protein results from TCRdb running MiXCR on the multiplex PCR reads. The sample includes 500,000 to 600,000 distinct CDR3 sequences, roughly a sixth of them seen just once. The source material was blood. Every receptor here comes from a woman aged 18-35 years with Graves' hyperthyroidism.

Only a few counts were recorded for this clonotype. Here the CDR3 reads CSASGGGGEKLFF. CDR3 DNA: TGCAGTGCTAGCGGGGGGGGGGGTGAAAAACTGTTTTTT. V and J are TRBV20-1 and TRBJ1-4; maybe TRBD1 (5 bases). V was pared by 3 bases and J by 7 bases, with 12 bases between. The CDR3 extends over 13 amino acids. CDR1 and CDR2 from the germline V gene are DFQATT and SNEGSKA (reference sequence).

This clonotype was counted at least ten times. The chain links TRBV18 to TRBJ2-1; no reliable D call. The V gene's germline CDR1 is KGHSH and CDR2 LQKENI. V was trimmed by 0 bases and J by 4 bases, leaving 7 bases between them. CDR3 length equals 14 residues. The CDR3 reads CASSPPEGYNEQFF. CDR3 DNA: TGTGCCAGCTCACCACCGGAAGGGTACAATGAGCAGTTCTTC.

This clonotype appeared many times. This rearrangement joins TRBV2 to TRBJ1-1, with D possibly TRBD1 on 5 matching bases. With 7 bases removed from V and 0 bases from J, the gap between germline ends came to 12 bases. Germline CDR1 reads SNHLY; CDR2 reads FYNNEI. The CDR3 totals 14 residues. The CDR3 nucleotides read TGTGCCAGCATCCTAAGGGGTTTGAACACTGAAGCTTTCTTT. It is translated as CASILRGLNTEAFF. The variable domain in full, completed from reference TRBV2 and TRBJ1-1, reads EPEVTQTPSHQVTQMGQEVILRCVPISNHLYFYWYRQILGQKVEFLVSFYNNEISEKSEIFDDQFSVERPDGSNFTLKIRSTKLEDSAMYFCASILRGLNTEAFFGQGTRLTVV.

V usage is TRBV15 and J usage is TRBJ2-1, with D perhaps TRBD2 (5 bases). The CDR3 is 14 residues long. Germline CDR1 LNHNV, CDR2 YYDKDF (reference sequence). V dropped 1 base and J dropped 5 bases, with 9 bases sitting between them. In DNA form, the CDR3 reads TGTGCCACCAGCAGAGGGGGAGAGAACAATGAGCAGTTCTTC. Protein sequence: CATSRGGENNEQFF. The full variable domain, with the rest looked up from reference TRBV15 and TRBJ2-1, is DAMVIQNPRYQVTQFGKPVTLSCSQTLNHNVMYWYQQKSSQAPKLLFHYYDKDFNNEADTPDNFQSRRPNTSFCFLDIRSPGLGDTAMYLCATSRGGENNEQFFGPGTRLTVL.

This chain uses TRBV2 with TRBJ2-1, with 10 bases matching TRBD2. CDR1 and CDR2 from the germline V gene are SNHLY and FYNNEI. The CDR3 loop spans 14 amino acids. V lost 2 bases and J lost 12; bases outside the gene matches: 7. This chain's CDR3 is CASSESLAGVWQFF. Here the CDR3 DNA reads TGTGCCAGCAGTGAAAGCCTAGCGGGAGTGTGGCAGTTCTTC. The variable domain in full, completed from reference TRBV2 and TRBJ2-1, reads EPEVTQTPSHQVTQMGQEVILRCVPISNHLYFYWYRQILGQKVEFLVSFYNNEISEKSEIFDDQFSVERPDGSNFTLKIRSTKLEDSAMYFCASSESLAGVWQFFGPGTRLTVL.

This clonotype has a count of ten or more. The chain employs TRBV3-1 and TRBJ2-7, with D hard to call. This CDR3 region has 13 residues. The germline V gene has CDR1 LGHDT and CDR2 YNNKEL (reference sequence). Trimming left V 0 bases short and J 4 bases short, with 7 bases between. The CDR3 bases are TGTGCCAGCAGCCAAGAAGGGATTTACGAGCAGTACTTC. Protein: CASSQEGIYEQYF.

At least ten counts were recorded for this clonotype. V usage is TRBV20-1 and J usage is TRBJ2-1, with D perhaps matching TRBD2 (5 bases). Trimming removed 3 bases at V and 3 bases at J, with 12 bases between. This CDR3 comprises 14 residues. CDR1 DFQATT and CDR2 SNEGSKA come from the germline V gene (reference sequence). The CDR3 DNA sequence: TGCAGTGCTAGCCTGGCGGCGGGCTACAATGAGCAGTTCTTC. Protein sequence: CSASLAAGYNEQFF.

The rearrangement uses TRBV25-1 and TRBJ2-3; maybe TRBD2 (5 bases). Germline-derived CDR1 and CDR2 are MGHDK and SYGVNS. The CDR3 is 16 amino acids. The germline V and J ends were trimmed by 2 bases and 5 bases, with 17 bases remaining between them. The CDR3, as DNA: TGTGCCAGCAGTGAAGAGGGTCTGGGATGGGGAGATACGCAGTATTTT. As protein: CASSEEGLGWGDTQYF.

The DNA of the CDR3 is TGCAGCACCTCGGACCGGGCAAGGAACACTGAAGCTTTCTTT. It yields the protein CSTSDRARNTEAFF. The chain joins TRBV29-1 to TRBJ1-1, with D unresolved. CDR3 length: 14 residues. Germline assignment: CDR1 SQVTM and CDR2 ANQGSEA. V was shortened by 8 bases and J by 1 base, with 17 bases between the two germline ends.

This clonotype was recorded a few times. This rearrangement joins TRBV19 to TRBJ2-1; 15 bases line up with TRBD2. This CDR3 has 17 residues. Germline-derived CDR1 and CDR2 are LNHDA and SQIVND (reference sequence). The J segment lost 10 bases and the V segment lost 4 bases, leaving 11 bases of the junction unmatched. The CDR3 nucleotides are TGTGCCAGTAGTACCACTCGGACTAGCGGGAGGGCCGGGGAGCAGTTCTTC. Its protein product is CASSTTRTSGRAGEQFF.

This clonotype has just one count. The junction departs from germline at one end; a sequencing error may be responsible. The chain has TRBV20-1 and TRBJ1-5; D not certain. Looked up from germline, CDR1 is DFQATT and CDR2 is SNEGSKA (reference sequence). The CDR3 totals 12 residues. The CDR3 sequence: CSASRRNQPRHF. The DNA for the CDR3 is TGCAGTGCTAGCCGGCGGAATCAGCCCCGGCATTTT.

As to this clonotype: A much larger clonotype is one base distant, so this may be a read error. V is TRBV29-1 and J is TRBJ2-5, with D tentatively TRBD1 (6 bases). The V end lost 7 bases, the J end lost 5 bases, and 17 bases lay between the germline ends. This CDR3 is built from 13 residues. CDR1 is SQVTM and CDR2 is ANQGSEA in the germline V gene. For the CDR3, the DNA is TGCAGCGCTCGCTGGACAGTGATGGAGACCCAGTACTTC. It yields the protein CSARWTVMETQYF.

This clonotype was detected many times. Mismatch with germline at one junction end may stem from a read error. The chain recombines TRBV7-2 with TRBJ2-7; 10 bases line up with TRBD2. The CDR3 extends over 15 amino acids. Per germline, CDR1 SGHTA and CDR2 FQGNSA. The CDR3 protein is CASRLGLAENYEQYF. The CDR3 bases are TGTGCCAGCAGATTAGGACTAGCGGAAAACTACGAGCAGTACTTC.